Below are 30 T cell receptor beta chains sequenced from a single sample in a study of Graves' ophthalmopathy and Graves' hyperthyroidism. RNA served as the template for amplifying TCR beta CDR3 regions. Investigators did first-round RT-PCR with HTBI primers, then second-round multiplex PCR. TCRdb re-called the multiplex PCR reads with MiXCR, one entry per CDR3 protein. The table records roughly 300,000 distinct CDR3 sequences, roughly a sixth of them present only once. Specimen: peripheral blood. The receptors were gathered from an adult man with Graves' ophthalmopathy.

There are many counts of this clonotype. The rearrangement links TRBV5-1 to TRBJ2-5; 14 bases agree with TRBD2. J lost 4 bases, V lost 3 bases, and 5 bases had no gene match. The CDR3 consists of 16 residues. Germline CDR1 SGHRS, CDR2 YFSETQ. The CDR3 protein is CASSWGLAGEGETQYF. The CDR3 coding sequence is TGCGCCAGCAGCTGGGGACTAGCGGGAGAGGGAGAGACCCAGTACTTC.

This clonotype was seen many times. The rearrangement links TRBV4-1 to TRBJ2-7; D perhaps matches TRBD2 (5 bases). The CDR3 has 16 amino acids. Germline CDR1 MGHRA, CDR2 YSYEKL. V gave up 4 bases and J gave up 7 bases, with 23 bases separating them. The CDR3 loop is CASSRGSSTRGWEQYF. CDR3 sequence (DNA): TGCGCCAGCAGCCGCGGTTCCTCGACACGGGGATGGGAGCAGTACTTC.

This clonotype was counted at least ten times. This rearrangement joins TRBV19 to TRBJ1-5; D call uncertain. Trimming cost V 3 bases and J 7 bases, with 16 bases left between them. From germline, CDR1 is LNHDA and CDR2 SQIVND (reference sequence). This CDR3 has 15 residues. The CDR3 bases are TGTGCCAGTAGTATGGTGGGCGCGGCGGGGCAGCCCCAGCATTTT. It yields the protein CASSMVGAAGQPQHF.

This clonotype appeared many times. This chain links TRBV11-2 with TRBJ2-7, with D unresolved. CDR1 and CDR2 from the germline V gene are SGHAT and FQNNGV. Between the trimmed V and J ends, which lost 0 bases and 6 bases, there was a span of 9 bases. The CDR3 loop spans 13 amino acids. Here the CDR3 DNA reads TGTGCCAGCAGCTTAGATCCACGCCGCGAGCAGTACTTC. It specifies CASSLDPRREQYF.

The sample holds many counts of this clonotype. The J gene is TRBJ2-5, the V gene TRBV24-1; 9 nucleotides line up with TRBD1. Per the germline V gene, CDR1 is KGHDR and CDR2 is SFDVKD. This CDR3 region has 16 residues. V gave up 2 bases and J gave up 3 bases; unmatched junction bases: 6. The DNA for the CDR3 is TGTGCCACCAGTGATTACCCGAGGACAGGGGAAGAGACCCAGTACTTC. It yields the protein CATSDYPRTGEETQYF.

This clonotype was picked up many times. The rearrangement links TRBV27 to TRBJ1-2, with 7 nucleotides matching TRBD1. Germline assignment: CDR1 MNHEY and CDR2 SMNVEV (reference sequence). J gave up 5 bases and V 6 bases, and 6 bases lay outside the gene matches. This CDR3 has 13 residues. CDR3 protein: CASSRQGTYGYTF. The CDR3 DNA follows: TGTGCCAGCAGCCGACAGGGAACTTATGGCTACACCTTC.

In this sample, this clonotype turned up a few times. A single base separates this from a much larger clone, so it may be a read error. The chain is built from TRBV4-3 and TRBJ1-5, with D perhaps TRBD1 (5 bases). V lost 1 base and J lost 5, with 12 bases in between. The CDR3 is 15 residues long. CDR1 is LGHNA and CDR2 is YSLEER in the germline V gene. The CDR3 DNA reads TGCGCCAGCAGCCAAGGGACACTCCCGGATCAGCCCCAGCATTTT. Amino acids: CASSQGTLPDQPQHF.

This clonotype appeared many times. DNA of the CDR3: TGTGCCAGCAGCTTAGGAGGGGGTGGTCAGCCCCAGCATTTT. Protein product: CASSLGGGGQPQHF. The J gene is TRBJ1-5, the V gene TRBV7-2; D might be TRBD1 (6 bases). V was clipped by 1 base and J by 6 bases, with 10 bases between them. The CDR3 totals 14 residues. Germline values: CDR1 SGHTA, CDR2 FQGNSA. Full variable domain (missing parts from reference TRBV7-2 and TRBJ1-5): GAGVSQSPSNKVTEKGKDVELRCDPISGHTALYWYRQSLGQGLEFLIYFQGNSAPDKSGLPSDRFSAERTGGSVSTLTIQRTQQEDSAVYLCASSLGGGGQPQHFGDGTRLSIL.

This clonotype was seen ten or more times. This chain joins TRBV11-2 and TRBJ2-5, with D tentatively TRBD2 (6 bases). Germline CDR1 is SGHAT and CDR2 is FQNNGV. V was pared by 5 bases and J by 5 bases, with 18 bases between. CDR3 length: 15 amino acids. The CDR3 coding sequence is TGTGCCAGCAGCCCCGGGCCCGCCGCGGGGGAGACCCAGTACTTC. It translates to CASSPGPAAGETQYF.

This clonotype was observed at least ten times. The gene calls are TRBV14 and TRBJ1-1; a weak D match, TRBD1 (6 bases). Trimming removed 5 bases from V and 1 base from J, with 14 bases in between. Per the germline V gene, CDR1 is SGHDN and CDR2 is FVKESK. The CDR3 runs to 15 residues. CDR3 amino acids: CASSLVGGWNTEAFF. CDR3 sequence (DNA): TGTGCCAGCAGCTTGGTGGGGGGCTGGAACACTGAAGCTTTCTTT.

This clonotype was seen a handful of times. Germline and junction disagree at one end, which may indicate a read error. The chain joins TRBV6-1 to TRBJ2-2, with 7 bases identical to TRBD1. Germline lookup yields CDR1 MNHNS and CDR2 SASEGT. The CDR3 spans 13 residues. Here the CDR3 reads CASRVQGTGELSF. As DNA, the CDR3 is TGTGCCAGCCGAGTACAGGGGACCGGGGAGCTGTCTTTT.

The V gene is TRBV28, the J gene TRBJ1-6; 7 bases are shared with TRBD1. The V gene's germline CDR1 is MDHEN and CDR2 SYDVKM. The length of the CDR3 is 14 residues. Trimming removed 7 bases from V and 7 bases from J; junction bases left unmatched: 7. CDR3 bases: TGTGCCAGCAACCCAGACAGGGCCAATTCACCCCTCCACTTT. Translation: CASNPDRANSPLHF. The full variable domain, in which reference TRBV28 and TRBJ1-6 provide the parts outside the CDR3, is DVKVTQSSRYLVKRTGEKVFLECVQDMDHENMFWYRQDPGLGLRLIYFSYDVKMKEKGDIPEGYSVSREKKERFSLILESASTNQTSMYLCASNPDRANSPLHFGNGTRLTVT.

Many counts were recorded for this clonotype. As DNA, the CDR3 is TGTGCCAGCAGTTTACGGACTAGCGGGAGGGCTCCAGAGACCCAGTACTTC. It is translated as CASSLRTSGRAPETQYF. This rearrangement joins TRBV12-3 or TRBV12-4 to TRBJ2-5; 15 positions agree with TRBD2. Trimming cost V 2 bases and J 4 bases; bases outside gene matches: 5. The CDR3 runs 17 residues.

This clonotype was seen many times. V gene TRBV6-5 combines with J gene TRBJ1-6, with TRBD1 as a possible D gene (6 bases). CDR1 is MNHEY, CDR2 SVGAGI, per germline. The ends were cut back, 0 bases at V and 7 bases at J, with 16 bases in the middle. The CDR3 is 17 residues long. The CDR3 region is CASSYSIPGAKNSPLHF. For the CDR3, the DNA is TGTGCCAGCAGTTACTCGATTCCGGGGGCAAAGAATTCACCCCTCCACTTT.

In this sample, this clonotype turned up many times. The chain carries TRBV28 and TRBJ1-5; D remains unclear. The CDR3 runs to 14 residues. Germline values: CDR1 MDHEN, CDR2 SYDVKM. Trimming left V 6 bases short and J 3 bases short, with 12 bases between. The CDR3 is CASRFPLPNQPQHF. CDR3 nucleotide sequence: TGTGCCAGCAGATTTCCACTCCCCAATCAGCCCCAGCATTTT.

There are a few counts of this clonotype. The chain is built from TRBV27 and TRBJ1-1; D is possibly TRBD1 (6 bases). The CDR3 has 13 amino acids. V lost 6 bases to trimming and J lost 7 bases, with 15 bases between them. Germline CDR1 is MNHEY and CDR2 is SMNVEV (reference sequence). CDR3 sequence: CASRPPGEGEAFF. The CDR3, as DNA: TGTGCCAGCAGGCCCCCAGGGGAAGGTGAAGCTTTCTTT.

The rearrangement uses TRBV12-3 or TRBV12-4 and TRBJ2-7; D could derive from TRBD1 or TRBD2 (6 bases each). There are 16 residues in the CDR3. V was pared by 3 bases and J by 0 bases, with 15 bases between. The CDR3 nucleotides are TGTGCCAGCAGTTTCTTAGGGGGGTTCGGCTCCTACGAGCAGTACTTC. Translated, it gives CASSFLGGFGSYEQYF.

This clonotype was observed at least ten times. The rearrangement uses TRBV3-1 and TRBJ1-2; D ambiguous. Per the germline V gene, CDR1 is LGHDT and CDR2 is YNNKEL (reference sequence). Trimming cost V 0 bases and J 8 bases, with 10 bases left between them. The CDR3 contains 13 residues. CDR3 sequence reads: CASSQDVRTGYTF. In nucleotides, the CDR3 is TGTGCCAGCAGCCAAGATGTACGGACGGGCTACACCTTC.

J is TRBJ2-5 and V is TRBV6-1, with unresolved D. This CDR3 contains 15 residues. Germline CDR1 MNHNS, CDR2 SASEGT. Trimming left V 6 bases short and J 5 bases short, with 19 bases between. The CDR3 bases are TGTGCCAGCAGACAAGTAAATCTGGATATCGAGACCCAGTACTTC. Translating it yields CASRQVNLDIETQYF.

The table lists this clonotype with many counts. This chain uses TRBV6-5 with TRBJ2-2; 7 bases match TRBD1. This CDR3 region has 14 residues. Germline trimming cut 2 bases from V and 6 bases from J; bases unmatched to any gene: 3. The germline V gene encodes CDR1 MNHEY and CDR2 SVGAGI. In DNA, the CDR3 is TGTGCCAGCAGTTACGACAGGGTGGCCGGGGAGCTGTTTTTT. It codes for CASSYDRVAGELFF.

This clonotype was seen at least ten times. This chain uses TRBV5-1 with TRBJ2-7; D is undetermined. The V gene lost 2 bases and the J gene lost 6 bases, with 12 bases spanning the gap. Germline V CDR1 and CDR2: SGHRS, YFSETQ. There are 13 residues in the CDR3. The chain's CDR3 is CASSLESGPEQYF. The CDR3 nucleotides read TGCGCCAGCAGCTTAGAGTCCGGGCCCGAGCAGTACTTC.

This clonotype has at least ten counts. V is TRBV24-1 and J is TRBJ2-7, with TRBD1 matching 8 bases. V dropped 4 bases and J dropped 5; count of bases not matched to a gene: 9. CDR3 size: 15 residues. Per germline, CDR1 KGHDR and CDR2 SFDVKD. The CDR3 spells CATSDPRTGSDEQYF. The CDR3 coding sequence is TGTGCCACCAGTGACCCCCGGACAGGGAGCGACGAGCAGTACTTC.

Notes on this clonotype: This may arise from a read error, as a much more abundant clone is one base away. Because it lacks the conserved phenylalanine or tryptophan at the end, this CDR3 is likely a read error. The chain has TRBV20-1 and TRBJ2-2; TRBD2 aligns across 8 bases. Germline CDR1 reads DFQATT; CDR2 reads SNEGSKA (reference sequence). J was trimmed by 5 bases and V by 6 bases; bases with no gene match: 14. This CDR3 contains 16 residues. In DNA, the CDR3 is TGCAGTGCAAGCCCACTAGCGGATATGAGGACCGGGGAGCTGTTTTCT. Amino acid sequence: CSASPLADMRTGELFS.

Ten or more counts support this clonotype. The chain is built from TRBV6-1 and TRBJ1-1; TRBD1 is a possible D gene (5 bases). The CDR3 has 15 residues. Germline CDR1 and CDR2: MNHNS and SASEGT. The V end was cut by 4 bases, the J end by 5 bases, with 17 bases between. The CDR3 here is CASSGLGTVQTEAFF. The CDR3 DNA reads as TGTGCCAGCAGTGGATTAGGGACCGTGCAGACTGAAGCTTTCTTT.

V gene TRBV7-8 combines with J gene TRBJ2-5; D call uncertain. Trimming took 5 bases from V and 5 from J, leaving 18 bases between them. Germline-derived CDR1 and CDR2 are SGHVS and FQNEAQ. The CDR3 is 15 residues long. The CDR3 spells CASSPSRHDRETQYF. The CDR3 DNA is TGTGCCAGCAGCCCTAGTCGGCATGATCGGGAGACCCAGTACTTC.

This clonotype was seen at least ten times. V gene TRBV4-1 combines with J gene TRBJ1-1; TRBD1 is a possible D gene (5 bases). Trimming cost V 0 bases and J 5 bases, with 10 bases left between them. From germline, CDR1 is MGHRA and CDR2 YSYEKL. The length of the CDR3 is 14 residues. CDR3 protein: CASSQEARVTEAFF. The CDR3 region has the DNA TGCGCCAGCAGCCAAGAGGCCAGGGTAACTGAAGCTTTCTTT.

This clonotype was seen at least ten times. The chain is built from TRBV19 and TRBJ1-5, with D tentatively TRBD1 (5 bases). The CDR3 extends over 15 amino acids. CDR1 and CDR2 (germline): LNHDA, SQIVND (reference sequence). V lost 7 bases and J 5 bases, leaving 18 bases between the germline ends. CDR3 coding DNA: TGTGCCAGTAAAGGGGTCTGGCAGGTGGATCAGCCCCAGCATTTT. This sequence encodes CASKGVWQVDQPQHF.

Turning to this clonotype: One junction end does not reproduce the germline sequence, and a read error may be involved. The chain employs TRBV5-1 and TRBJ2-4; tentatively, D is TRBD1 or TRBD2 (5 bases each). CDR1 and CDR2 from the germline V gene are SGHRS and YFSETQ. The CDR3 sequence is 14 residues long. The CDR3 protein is CASSPRDRKDIQYF. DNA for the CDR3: TGCGCCAGCAGCCCCCGGGACCGCAAAGACATTCAGTACTTC.

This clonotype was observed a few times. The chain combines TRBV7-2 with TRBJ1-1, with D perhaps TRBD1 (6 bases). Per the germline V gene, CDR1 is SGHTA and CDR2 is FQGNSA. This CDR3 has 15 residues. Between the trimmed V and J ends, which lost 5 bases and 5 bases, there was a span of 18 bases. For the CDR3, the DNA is TGTGCCAGCAGCCCTGGTGGGGGGGGCCGGACTGAAGCTTTCTTT. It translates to CASSPGGGGRTEAFF.

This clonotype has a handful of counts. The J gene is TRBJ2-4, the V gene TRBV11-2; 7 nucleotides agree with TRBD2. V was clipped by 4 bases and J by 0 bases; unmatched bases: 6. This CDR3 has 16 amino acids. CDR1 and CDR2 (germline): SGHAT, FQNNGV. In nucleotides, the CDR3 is TGTGCCAGCAGCTACCATAGCGGGTTAGCCAAAAACATTCAGTACTTC. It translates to CASSYHSGLAKNIQYF.